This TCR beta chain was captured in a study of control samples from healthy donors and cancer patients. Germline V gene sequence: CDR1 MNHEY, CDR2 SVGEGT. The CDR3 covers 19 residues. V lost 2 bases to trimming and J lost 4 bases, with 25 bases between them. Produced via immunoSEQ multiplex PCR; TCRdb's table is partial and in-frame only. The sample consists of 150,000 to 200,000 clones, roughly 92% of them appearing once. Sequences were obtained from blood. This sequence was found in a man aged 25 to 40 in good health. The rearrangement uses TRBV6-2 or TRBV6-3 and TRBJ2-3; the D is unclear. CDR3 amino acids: CASSYPPRLPPKVSDTQYF. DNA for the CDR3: TGTGCCAGCAGTTACCCCCCGCGGCTACCCCCAAAAGTATCAGATACGCAGTATTTT.